Given below is one T cell receptor beta chain in context. The source of the sample is a study of T cell changes during pregnancy in multiple sclerosis. Sequencing was performed with immunoSEQ multiplex PCR; in TCRdb, only in-frame clones are kept and a portion is missing. This table holds tens of thousands of clones, approximately 91% found once. This CDR3 has 14 residues. Germline assignment: CDR1 SGHNT and CDR2 YYREEE (reference sequence). Trimming pared 1 base from V and 5 bases from J, leaving 13 bases between. This receptor was obtained from a female donor with multiple sclerosis, enrolled in a pregnancy study. The chain recombines TRBV5-4 with TRBJ2-7; weak D call: TRBD2 (7 bases). Sequenced material: peripheral blood, taken in the second trimester of pregnancy. CDR3 bases: TGTGCCAGCAGCTTGTTCCGGGGGGCGAACGAGCAGTACTTC. Translating gives CASSLFRGANEQYF.